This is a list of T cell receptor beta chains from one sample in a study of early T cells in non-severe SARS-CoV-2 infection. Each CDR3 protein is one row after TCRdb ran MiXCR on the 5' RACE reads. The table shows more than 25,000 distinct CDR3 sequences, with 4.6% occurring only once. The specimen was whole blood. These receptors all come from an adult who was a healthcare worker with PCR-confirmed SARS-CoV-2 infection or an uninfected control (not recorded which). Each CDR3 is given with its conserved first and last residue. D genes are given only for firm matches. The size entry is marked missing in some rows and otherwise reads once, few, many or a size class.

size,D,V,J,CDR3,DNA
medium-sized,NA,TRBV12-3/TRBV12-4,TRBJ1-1,CASSLTRQPGKGMNTEAFF,TGTGCCAGCAGTCTAACACGGCAACCGGGAAAGGGCATGAACACTGAAGCTTTCTTT
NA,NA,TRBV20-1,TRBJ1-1,CSAPHLVGGTEAFF,TGCAGTGCTCCCCACCTAGTGGGGGGCACTGAAGCTTTCTTT
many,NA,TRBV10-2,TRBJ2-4,CASRPVGPKNIQYF,TGCGCCAGCAGACCCGTGGGTCCGAAAAACATTCAGTACTTC
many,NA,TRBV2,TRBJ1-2,CASSEDYGYTF,TGTGCCAGCAGTGAGGACTATGGCTACACCTTC
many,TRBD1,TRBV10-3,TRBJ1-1,CAISDGQGGTEAFF,TGTGCCATCAGTGACGGACAGGGCGGGACTGAAGCTTTCTTT
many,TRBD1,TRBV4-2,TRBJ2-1,CASSPLGQGGLNEQFF,TGTGCCAGCAGCCCCCTTGGACAGGGGGGTTTAAATGAGCAGTTCTTC
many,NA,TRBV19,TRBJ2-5,CASRQSGETQYF,TGTGCCAGTAGACAAAGCGGGGAGACCCAGTACTTC
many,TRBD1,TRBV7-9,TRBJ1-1,CASSPQTGGTEAFF,TGTGCCAGCAGCCCCCAAACAGGGGGCACTGAAGCTTTCTTT
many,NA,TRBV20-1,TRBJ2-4,CSCRGVSKNIQYF,TGCAGTTGCCGTGGGGTATCCAAAAACATTCAGTACTTC
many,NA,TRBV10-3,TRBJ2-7,CAISGGYEQYF,TGTGCCATCAGTGGGGGCTACGAGCAGTACTTC
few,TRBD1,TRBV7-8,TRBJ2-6,CASSQGDSGANVLTF,TGTGCCAGCAGCCAGGGGGACTCTGGGGCCAACGTCCTGACTTTC
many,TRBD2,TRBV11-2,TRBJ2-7,CASRTSGRLSSYEQYF,TGTGCCAGCAGAACTAGCGGGAGGCTCAGCTCCTACGAGCAGTACTTC
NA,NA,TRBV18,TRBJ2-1,CASSQEWGGPVLEQFF,TGTGCCAGCTCACAAGAATGGGGCGGTCCCGTACTTGAGCAGTTCTTC
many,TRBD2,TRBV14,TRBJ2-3,CASSLGAGSTDTQYF,TGTGCCAGCAGCCTAGGAGCGGGGTCCACAGATACGCAGTATTTT
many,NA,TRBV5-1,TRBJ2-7,CASSPSPAGVLDSSYEQYF,TGCGCCAGCAGCCCTTCTCCCGCGGGAGTCCTGGACAGCTCCTACGAGCAGTACTTC
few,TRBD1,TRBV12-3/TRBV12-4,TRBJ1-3,CASSPTGTVSGNTIYF,TGTGCCAGCAGCCCCACCGGGACAGTTTCTGGAAACACCATATATTTT
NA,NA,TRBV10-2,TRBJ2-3,CASSETVSSDTQYF,TGCGCCAGCAGTGAGACAGTTTCGTCCGATACGCAGTATTTT
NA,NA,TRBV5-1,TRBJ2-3,CASKTERTDTQYF,TGCGCCAGCAAAACAGAGCGCACAGATACGCAGTATTTT
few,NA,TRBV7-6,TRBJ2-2,CASSSNTNTGELFF,TGTGCCAGCAGCTCGAACACGAACACCGGGGAGCTGTTTTTT
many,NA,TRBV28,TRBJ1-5,CASSSGVNQPQHF,TGTGCCAGCAGTTCAGGGGTCAATCAGCCCCAGCATTTT
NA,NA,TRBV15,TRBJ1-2,CATSPRGSRRGYTF,TGTGCCACCAGCCCCCGGGGCAGCCGCAGGGGCTACACCTTC
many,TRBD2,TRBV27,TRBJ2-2,CATGAGERTGELFF,TGTGCCACCGGAGCGGGAGAGCGAACCGGGGAGCTGTTTTTT
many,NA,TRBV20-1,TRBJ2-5,CSAWRGSSETQYF,TGCAGTGCTTGGAGGGGGTCTTCAGAGACCCAGTACTTC
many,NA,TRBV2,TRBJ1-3,CASSFQRVGAGNTIYF,TGTGCCAGCAGTTTCCAACGAGTAGGGGCTGGAAACACCATATATTTT
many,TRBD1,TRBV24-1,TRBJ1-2,CATSRDSNYGYTF,TGTGCCACCAGTAGGGACAGCAATTATGGCTACACCTTC
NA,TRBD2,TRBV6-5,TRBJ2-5,CASSPGDSSGETQYF,TGTGCCAGCAGCCCCGGGGACTCTAGCGGAGAGACCCAGTACTTC
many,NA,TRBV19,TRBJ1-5,CASKGVDSNQPQHF,TGTGCCAGTAAAGGGGTTGATAGCAATCAGCCCCAGCATTTT
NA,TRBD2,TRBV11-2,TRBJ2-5,CASSFRLAGEQTQYF,TGTGCCAGCAGCTTTCGACTAGCGGGAGAACAGACCCAGTACTTC
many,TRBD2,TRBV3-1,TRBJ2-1,CASSQDPAGVYNEQFF,TGTGCCAGCAGCCAAGACCCAGCGGGGGTTTACAATGAGCAGTTCTTC
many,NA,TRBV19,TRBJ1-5,CASSAQGIAQPQHF,TGTGCCAGTAGTGCCCAGGGGATTGCTCAGCCCCAGCATTTT
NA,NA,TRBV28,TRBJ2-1,CASSQPTGKPYNEQFF,TGTGCCAGCAGCCAACCCACAGGGAAGCCCTACAATGAGCAGTTCTTC
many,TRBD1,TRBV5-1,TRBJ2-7,CASRPRDRPGGEQYF,TGCGCCAGCAGGCCCCGGGACAGGCCAGGGGGGGAGCAGTACTTC
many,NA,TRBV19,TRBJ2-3,CASSISGAHRDSLSSTDTQYF,TGTGCCAGTAGTATCTCCGGGGCCCACCGGGACTCCCTCTCGAGCACAGATACGCAGTATTTT
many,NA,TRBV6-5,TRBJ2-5,CASSYPPGREETQYF,TGTGCCAGCAGTTACCCCCCGGGCAGAGAAGAGACCCAGTACTTC
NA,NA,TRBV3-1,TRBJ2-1,CASSQVDLSSYNEQFF,TGTGCCAGCAGCCAAGTCGACCTAAGCTCCTACAATGAGCAGTTCTTC
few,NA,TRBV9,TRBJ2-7,CASSPTTQSYEQYF,TGTGCCAGCAGCCCCACGACGCAATCCTACGAGCAGTACTTC
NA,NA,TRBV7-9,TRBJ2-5,CASSFSQGQETQYF,TGTGCCAGCAGCTTTTCACAGGGCCAAGAGACCCAGTACTTC
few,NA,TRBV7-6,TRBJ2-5,CASSLRGRGGPETQYF,TGTGCCAGCAGCCTCAGGGGACGTGGAGGGCCGGAGACCCAGTACTTC
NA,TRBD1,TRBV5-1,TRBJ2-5,CASSLGTGEGRETQYF,TGCGCCAGCAGCTTGGGAACAGGGGAAGGAAGAGAGACCCAGTACTTC
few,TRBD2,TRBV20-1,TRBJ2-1,CSARPQTSGVHNEQFF,TGCAGTGCTAGACCTCAGACTAGCGGGGTCCATAATGAGCAGTTCTTC